The 26 T cell receptor beta chains presented below share a single source sample, sequenced in a study of blood T cells in healthy people across ages (dated by TCRdb to the mid-2010s). To prepare the library, 5' RACE was applied. TCRdb records Illumina HiSeq 2500 as the sequencer. A second PCR of roughly 7 to 11 cycles was performed with a sample-barcoded 5' primer and a J-beta primer mix. TCRdb reprocessed the public reads (quality trimming at Q25 with fastp, clone calling with MiXCR) and kept in-frame beta chains. Rows with a matching CDR3 protein are joined into one entry that keeps the most common DNA and genes. A total of 1.2 million to 1.5 million distinct CDR3 sequences appear in this sample, roughly 64% of them only once. Under 8.5% of the sample rests with the top ten. Sequencing was done on a sample of blood. Receptors were obtained from a man in his late teens or twenties in good health.

This clonotype has a handful of counts. The V call is TRBV10-2, the J call TRBJ2-7; TRBD2 matches 7 bases. The CDR3 consists of 14 residues. Germline trimming cut 0 bases from V and 3 bases from J; bases unmatched to any gene: 2. The germline gives CDR1 WSHSY, CDR2 SAAADI. In DNA form, the CDR3 reads TGCGCCAGCAGTGAGTCGGGGGGGAACTACGAGCAGTACTTC. Protein sequence: CASSESGGNYEQYF.

This clonotype was picked up one time. This chain connects TRBV10-3 to TRBJ2-1; D ambiguous. The J call may be wrong; the DNA end is better matched by TRBJ2-7. In germline, CDR1 is ENHRY, CDR2 SYGVKD. The CDR3 has 14 amino acids. Written as DNA, the CDR3 is TGTGCCATCAGGGCTTGGGGTGGGCGCTACGAGCAGTACTTC. The encoded protein is CAIRAWGGRYEQYF.

DNA of the CDR3: TGCAGCGTGGGTGATTCACTAGCGGGGAATCCCTACGAGCAGTACTTC. Its translation is CSVGDSLAGNPYEQYF. J is TRBJ2-7 and V is TRBV29-1; 10 bases are a match to TRBD2. This CDR3 is 16 amino acids long. Germline-derived CDR1 and CDR2 are SQVTM and ANQGSEA. Germline trimming cut 6 bases from V and 2 bases from J; bases unmatched to any gene: 13.

This clonotype occurred a few times. Germline and junction disagree at one end, which may indicate a read error. The V gene is TRBV25-1, the J gene TRBJ1-6; a weak D match, TRBD1 (5 bases). Germline lookup yields CDR1 MGHDK and CDR2 SYGVNS. CDR3 length: 15 amino acids. The CDR3 DNA reads TGTGCCAGCATTGGGGACCCCTCCTATAATTCACCACTCCACTTT. This gives the protein CASIGDPSYNSPLHF.

V is TRBV5-5 and J is TRBJ2-1; D call uncertain. This CDR3 comprises 14 residues. The germline V gene encodes CDR1 SGHKS and CDR2 YYEKEE (reference sequence). With 1 base removed from V and 7 bases from J, the gap between germline ends came to 12 bases. The CDR3 DNA sequence: TGTGCCAGCAGCTTGTTAGCCACAGTGAATGAGCAGTTCTTC. It encodes CASSLLATVNEQFF.

The J gene is TRBJ2-7, the V gene TRBV2, with 8 bases matching TRBD2. The V segment lost 8 bases and the J segment 3 bases; nucleotides outside the gene matches: 12. Looked up from germline, CDR1 is SNHLY and CDR2 is FYNNEI. This CDR3 comprises 15 residues. In DNA, the CDR3 is TGTGCCAGCCACCATCTGACGGGGGGGAGCTACGAGCAGTACTTC. Encoded protein: CASHHLTGGSYEQYF.

The rearrangement joins TRBV18 to TRBJ2-1; 12 nucleotides line up with TRBD1. Trimming at V came to 5 bases and at J to 7 bases, leaving 6 bases not matched to a gene. CDR3 length: 15 residues. The germline gives CDR1 KGHSH, CDR2 LQKENI. CDR3 residues: CASSGRDRGQNEQFF. The CDR3 region has the DNA TGTGCCAGCTCAGGCCGGGACAGGGGGCAGAATGAGCAGTTCTTC. Variable domain in full (rest from reference TRBV18 and TRBJ2-1): NAGVMQNPRHLVRRRGQEARLRCSPMKGHSHVYWYRQLPEEGLKFMVYLQKENIIDESGMPKERFSAEFPKEGPSILRIQQVVRGDSAAYFCASSGRDRGQNEQFFGPGTRLTVL.

In this sample, this clonotype turned up a few times. The J gene is TRBJ2-7, the V gene TRBV28; D is possibly TRBD2 (5 bases). Trimming shortened V by 2 bases and J by 4 bases, and 12 bases separated the two germline ends. The CDR3 runs 14 residues. Germline assignment: CDR1 MDHEN and CDR2 SYDVKM. CDR3 nucleotides: TGTGCCAGCAGTTTACGGGGAGTAGGGTACGAGCAGTACTTC. It specifies CASSLRGVGYEQYF.

In its sample, this clonotype was seen many times. The V gene is TRBV7-9, the J gene TRBJ2-7; D is undetermined. CDR3 size: 13 residues. V dropped 4 bases and J dropped 4 bases, with 11 bases sitting between them. Germline CDR1 and CDR2: SEHNR and FQNEAQ (reference sequence). The CDR3 protein is CASSSTETYEQYF. DNA of the CDR3: TGTGCCAGCAGCTCTACCGAGACTTACGAGCAGTACTTC. The variable domain in full, with the rest retrieved from reference TRBV7-9 and TRBJ2-7, is DTGVSQNPRHKITKRGQNVTFRCDPISEHNRLYWYRQTLGQGPEFLTYFQNEAQLEKSRLLSDRFSAERPKGSFSTLEIQRTEQGDSAMYLCASSSTETYEQYFGPGTRLTVT.

The chain couples TRBV6-5 to TRBJ2-1; 10 nucleotides agree with TRBD2. In germline, CDR1 is MNHEY, CDR2 SVGAGI. The V gene end was trimmed by 0 bases and the J gene end by 6 bases; junction bases not matched to a gene: 8. This CDR3 has 17 residues. The CDR3 DNA reads as TGTGCCAGCAGTTACTCGTCAAGTCTAGCGGGAGTCAATGAGCAGTTCTTC. It encodes CASSYSSSLAGVNEQFF.

Worth noting for this clonotype: A read error may produce the germline difference seen at one junction end. The V and J genes are TRBV6-2 or TRBV6-3 and TRBJ2-1; 10 bases match TRBD2. CDR3 length equals 20 residues. Germline V gives CDR1 MNHEY, CDR2 SVGEGT. CDR3 sequence: CASSSKSIPSGRASFNEQFF. CDR3 coding DNA: TGTGCCAGCAGTTCCAAATCCATCCCGAGCGGGAGGGCCTCCTTCAATGAGCAGTTCTTC.

This clonotype was picked up a small number of times. The chain couples TRBV6-5 to TRBJ1-4; a weak D match, TRBD1 (5 bases). The germline gives CDR1 MNHEY, CDR2 SVGAGI. Between the trimmed V and J ends, which lost 8 bases and 5 bases, there was a span of 21 bases. The CDR3 loop spans 16 amino acids. The CDR3 DNA follows: TGTGCCAGCTCTTCGGTCCTGGGCCGGGGGAATGAAAAACTGTTTTTT. Protein: CASSSVLGRGNEKLFF.

V usage is TRBV7-8 and J usage is TRBJ2-6; D may be TRBD1 (6 bases). Trimming removed 2 bases from V and 0 bases from J, with 14 bases in between. Looked up from germline, CDR1 is SGHVS and CDR2 is FQNEAQ. This CDR3 comprises 18 residues. The CDR3 DNA follows: TGTGCCAGCAGCTTACTGGCAGGGGAACCCTCTGGGGCCAACGTCCTGACTTTC. It codes for CASSLLAGEPSGANVLTF. The full variable domain, with the rest looked up from reference TRBV7-8 and TRBJ2-6, is GAGVSQSPRYKVAKRGQDVALRCDPISGHVSLFWYQQALGQGPEFLTYFQNEAQLDKSGLPSDRFFAERPEGSVSTLKIQRTQQEDSAVYLCASSLLAGEPSGANVLTFGAGSRLTVL.

This clonotype was observed a handful of times. The J gene is TRBJ2-7, the V gene TRBV7-6; D perhaps matches TRBD2 (6 bases). V lost 3 bases, J lost 3 bases, and 12 bases lay in between. Germline loops: CDR1 SGHVS, CDR2 FNYEAQ. The CDR3 covers 14 residues. The DNA of the CDR3 is TGTGCCAGCAGCTTCCGGGAGATCTACTACGAGCAGTACTTC. Translation gives CASSFREIYYEQYF.

In its sample, this clonotype was seen a few times. The V gene is TRBV5-1, the J gene TRBJ2-5, with D possibly being TRBD2 (5 bases). CDR3 length: 17 amino acids. V lost 1 base and J 0 bases, leaving 16 bases between the germline ends. Germline CDR1 and CDR2: SGHRS and YFSETQ. CDR3 loop: CASSLTGLIDYQETQYF. The CDR3 bases are TGCGCCAGCAGCTTGACCGGACTGATCGATTACCAAGAGACCCAGTACTTC.

The chain uses TRBV20-1 and TRBJ2-5; D unresolved. The V end was cut by 6 bases, the J end by 1 base, with 6 bases between. The CDR3 sequence is 11 residues long. Germline-derived CDR1 and CDR2 are DFQATT and SNEGSKA (reference sequence). The CDR3 DNA follows: TGCAGTGCGACCGCCCAAGAGACCCAGTACTTC. Protein sequence: CSATAQETQYF.

The sample holds a few counts of this clonotype. The chain has TRBV20-1 and TRBJ2-3; the match to TRBD2 covers 8 bases. V dropped 7 bases and J dropped 0; count of bases not matched to a gene: 6. This CDR3 has 14 residues. Germline CDR1 and CDR2: DFQATT and SNEGSKA (reference sequence). The CDR3 sequence: CSVNLAGSTDTQYF. In DNA, the CDR3 is TGCAGTGTTAACTTAGCGGGAAGCACAGATACGCAGTATTTT.

This chain connects TRBV20-1 to TRBJ2-1; D ambiguous. The J call may be in error: the DNA end matches TRBJ2-7 better. The CDR3 is made up of 13 amino acids. The germline V gene encodes CDR1 DFQATT and CDR2 SNEGSKA (reference sequence). The CDR3 bases are TGCAGTGCTAAGTGGCAGTCCTACAATGAGCAGTACTTC. Translated, it gives CSAKWQSYNEQYF.

A few counts support this clonotype. The chain links TRBV20-1 to TRBJ2-1; 8 bases align to TRBD1. Looked up from germline, CDR1 is DFQATT and CDR2 is SNEGSKA (reference sequence). V shed 7 bases, J shed 0 bases, and the junction held 5 bases outside the gene matches. The CDR3 runs 14 residues. The CDR3 DNA reads as TGCAGTGTCCCGACAGGGGACTCCTACAATGAGCAGTTCTTC. It codes for CSVPTGDSYNEQFF.

This clonotype was counted ten times or more. The J gene is TRBJ2-7, the V gene TRBV7-9; a weak D match, TRBD2 (6 bases). V lost 5 bases and J lost 3, with 8 bases in between. The CDR3 runs 12 residues. CDR1 and CDR2 (germline): SEHNR, FQNEAQ (reference sequence). The CDR3 sequence: CASSRTIYEQYF. Written as DNA, the CDR3 is TGTGCCAGCAGCCGGACTATCTACGAGCAGTACTTC.

The chain joins TRBV27 to TRBJ1-2; 7 nucleotides line up with TRBD1. Germline V gives CDR1 MNHEY, CDR2 SMNVEV (reference sequence). Unmatched junction bases numbered 7, after V lost 5 bases and J lost 7 bases. This CDR3 region has 13 residues. DNA of the CDR3: TGTGCCAGCAGTGTAATAGGGGGCTTTGGCTACACCTTC. Its protein product is CASSVIGGFGYTF.

The chain recombines TRBV29-1 with TRBJ2-7; weak D call: TRBD2 (6 bases). The J call is in doubt because the DNA end fits TRBJ2-5 better. The CDR3 has 14 amino acids. CDR1 and CDR2 (germline): SQVTM, ANQGSEA. The CDR3 region has the DNA TGCAGCGTTGAATCCAGACTGGGGAGGGAGACCCAGTACTTC. The encoded protein is CSVESRLGRETQYF.

The chain employs TRBV5-1 and TRBJ2-5; maybe TRBD2 (6 bases). Germline lookup yields CDR1 SGHRS and CDR2 YFSETQ. Trimming cost V 0 bases and J 11 bases, with 14 bases left between them. The CDR3 is made up of 13 amino acids. The CDR3 DNA follows: TGCGCCAGCAGCTTGGGACTAGTTAAGGAGCAGTACTTC. This gives the protein CASSLGLVKEQYF.

Only a few counts were recorded for this clonotype. The chain's CDR3 is CASSPGLAIDTQYF. The DNA of the CDR3 is TGTGCCAGCAGTCCGGGACTAGCGATAGATACGCAGTATTTT. The chain has TRBV7-9 and TRBJ2-3; 10 nucleotides match TRBD2. This CDR3 has 14 residues. Germline V gene sequence: CDR1 SEHNR, CDR2 FQNEAQ (reference sequence). V lost 6 bases and J lost 5; bases outside the gene matches: 5.

The V gene is TRBV7-2, the J gene TRBJ2-3, with D perhaps matching TRBD1 (6 bases). CDR3 length: 16 residues. Germline CDR1 reads SGHTA; CDR2 reads FQGNSA. Between the trimmed V and J ends, which lost 10 bases and 2 bases, there was a span of 22 bases. The CDR3: CAIPTQGRAVTDTQYF. In DNA form, the CDR3 reads TGTGCCATCCCTACCCAGGGGCGAGCGGTCACAGATACGCAGTATTTT.

V and J are TRBV29-1 and TRBJ2-4; either TRBD1 or TRBD2 may supply D (5 bases each). In germline, CDR1 is SQVTM, CDR2 ANQGSEA. V lost 1 base and J lost 13, with 23 bases in between. The CDR3 loop spans 15 amino acids. The CDR3 here is CSVEGTGHGNWEQYF. The CDR3 DNA sequence: TGCAGCGTTGAAGGTACCGGACACGGGAATTGGGAGCAGTACTTC.